The rows below give T cell receptor beta chains drawn from one sample of a study of blood T cells in healthy people across ages. Via MiXCR, TCRdb re-called the 5' RACE reads, giving one row per CDR3 protein. The sample holds more than 1.4 million distinct CDR3 sequences; around two fifths are singletons and the top ten take roughly 8.2%. Sequenced material: blood. Receptors originate from a woman aged 18-29 years in good health. The conserved cysteine and the conserved F or W are not part of the CDR3 here. Clone size is given for some rows only: seen once, a few or many times, or a class if the clone is expanded.

CDR3 length: 13; V gene: TRBV25-1; clone size: .; CDR3 protein: ASSETGYGTDTQY
CDR3 length: 11; V gene: TRBV4-1; clone size: once; CDR3 protein: ASSQRTGNTIY
CDR3 length: 15; V gene: TRBV4-1; clone size: .; CDR3 protein: ASSQGALAGVSYEQY
CDR3 length: 13; V gene: TRBV27; clone size: few; CDR3 protein: ASSVRTGVNYGYT
CDR3 length: 15; V gene: TRBV29-1; clone size: few; CDR3 protein: SVGWGGAGGVNTEAF
CDR3 length: 12; V gene: TRBV20-1; clone size: .; CDR3 protein: SAREGGRNTEAF
CDR3 length: 11; V gene: TRBV20-1; clone size: .; CDR3 protein: SARTGTAYGYT
CDR3 length: 12; V gene: TRBV7-9; clone size: .; CDR3 protein: ASSRGTMNTEAF
CDR3 length: 11; V gene: TRBV3-1; clone size: few; CDR3 protein: ASSPLLGPPAY
CDR3 length: 12; V gene: TRBV5-1; clone size: many; CDR3 protein: ASSPGRSKNIQY
CDR3 length: 14; V gene: TRBV6-1; clone size: .; CDR3 protein: ASSATYRAEYNEQF